The 22 T cell receptor beta chains in this list originate from one sample, sequenced in a study of neurological immune-mediated disorders. TCRdb called the 5' RACE reads again in MiXCR, with one record for every CDR3 protein. The table records over 20,000 distinct CDR3 sequences, 10% of them present only once. Sequences were obtained from PBMCs. These receptors were taken from a woman aged 55-70 years with HTLV-1-associated myelopathy (HAM/TSP).

The chain is built from TRBV20-1 and TRBJ2-5; possibly TRBD2 for D (6 bases). This CDR3 region has 14 residues. Germline V gives CDR1 DFQATT, CDR2 SNEGSKA (reference sequence). Between the trimmed V and J ends, which lost 3 bases and 2 bases, there was a span of 13 bases. The CDR3 DNA reads TGCAGTGCTAGCGTTGTACGGGGGCAAGAGACCCAGTACTTC. Translating gives CSASVVRGQETQYF.

This clonotype was seen repeatedly, ten times or more. The CDR3 here is CASSPQGGGLQDTQYF. The CDR3 bases are TGTGCCAGCAGTCCTCAGGGGGGGGGGCTACAGGATACGCAGTATTTT. This chain uses TRBV6-5 with TRBJ2-3; TRBD1 or TRBD2 may be the D gene (7 bases each). Per germline, CDR1 MNHEY and CDR2 SVGAGI. This CDR3 spans 16 amino acids. Trimming stripped 5 bases from V and 6 bases from J, with 21 bases between.

With respect to this clonotype: This may be a read error: a much more frequent sequence differs by one nucleotide. The rearrangement links TRBV2 to TRBJ2-7, with D perhaps TRBD1 (5 bases). Germline V gene data show CDR1 as SNHLY and CDR2 as FYNNEI. The CDR3 spans 10 residues. CDR3 residues: CASGHYEKYF. CDR3 nucleotides: TGTGCCAGCGGACACTACGAGAAGTACTTC.

This clonotype was observed many times. The V and J genes are TRBV5-1 and TRBJ2-1; 8 bases are a match to TRBD1. There are 13 residues in the CDR3. V shed 5 bases and J 8 bases; nucleotides not matched to a gene: 6. The germline CDR1 and CDR2 sequences are SGHRS and YFSETQ. DNA for the CDR3: TGCGCCAGCAGAGCAGGACAGGGAGATGAGCAGTTCTTC. This gives the protein CASRAGQGDEQFF.

This clonotype was detected ten times or more. V is TRBV20-1 and J is TRBJ2-7, with D perhaps TRBD1 (6 bases). This CDR3 contains 14 residues. V dropped 2 bases and J dropped 0 bases, with 11 bases sitting between them. Germline assignment: CDR1 DFQATT and CDR2 SNEGSKA (reference sequence). In DNA, the CDR3 is TGCAGTGCTAGAACTCCGGACAGCTCCTACGAGCAGTACTTC. Its protein is CSARTPDSSYEQYF.

In its sample, this clonotype was seen many times. The CDR3 loop reads CASSDVVSNQPQHF. The CDR3 DNA reads TGTGCCAGCAGTGACGTTGTCAGCAATCAGCCCCAGCATTTT. This chain joins TRBV2 and TRBJ1-5; D gene uncertain. Germline values: CDR1 SNHLY, CDR2 FYNNEI. This CDR3 is 14 amino acids long. Trimming took 3 bases from V and 1 from J, leaving 7 bases between them.

This clonotype showed up many times. The chain has TRBV6-1 and TRBJ2-1, with TRBD1 matching over 11 bases. J was trimmed by 4 bases and V by 3 bases; bases with no gene match: 2. CDR1 is MNHNS, CDR2 SASEGT, per germline. The CDR3 has 15 residues. CDR3 region: CASSEDRGQYNEQFF. CDR3 DNA sequence: TGTGCCAGCAGTGAGGACAGGGGGCAGTACAATGAGCAGTTCTTC.

This clonotype was observed at least ten times. The J gene is TRBJ1-5, the V gene TRBV5-5; 10 bases align to TRBD1. J gave up 2 bases and V 4 bases, and 3 bases lay outside the gene matches. Looked up from germline, CDR1 is SGHKS and CDR2 is YYEKEE (reference sequence). The CDR3 has 15 residues. CDR3 DNA sequence: TGTGCCAGCAGCGTCGGACAGGGGGGCAATCAGCCCCAGCATTTT. Protein product: CASSVGQGGNQPQHF.

This clonotype was found many times. The genes are TRBV20-1 and TRBJ2-3; 8 bases align to TRBD2. The CDR3 is 15 residues long. CDR1 and CDR2 from the germline V gene are DFQATT and SNEGSKA (reference sequence). The V and J ends lost 1 base and 2 bases, in that order; junction bases with no gene match: 5. In DNA form, the CDR3 reads TGCAGTGCTAGAGGGAATAGCGGGGCCACAGATACGCAGTATTTT. This encodes CSARGNSGATDTQYF.

This clonotype came up many times. The chain combines TRBV20-1 with TRBJ1-6; D is ambiguous. V was cut by 0 bases and J by 0 bases, with 12 bases left in between. CDR1 and CDR2 (germline): DFQATT, SNEGSKA (reference sequence). The CDR3 has 17 residues. CDR3 residues: CSARDRDPRSYNSPLHF. DNA of the CDR3: TGCAGTGCTAGAGATCGAGACCCCCGCTCCTATAATTCACCCCTCCACTTT.

The chain links TRBV7-3 to TRBJ1-5, with TRBD1 matching 10 bases. The V segment lost 4 bases and the J segment 10 bases; nucleotides outside the gene matches: 19. The germline V gene has CDR1 SGHTA and CDR2 FQGTGA. This CDR3 comprises 18 residues. The CDR3 DNA is TGTGCCAGCAGCTCATGGGCCGATGGGACAGGGGAGGACCATCCCCAGCATTTT. It specifies CASSSWADGTGEDHPQHF.

The table lists this clonotype with many counts. The chain joins TRBV5-5 to TRBJ1-2; 7 bases are shared with TRBD1. The CDR3 loop spans 13 amino acids. Per the germline V gene, CDR1 is SGHKS and CDR2 is YYEKEE (reference sequence). Trimming at V came to 4 bases and at J to 8 bases, leaving 8 bases not matched to a gene. CDR3: CASSPQGHLGYTF. DNA of the CDR3: TGTGCCAGCAGCCCACAGGGGCACCTGGGCTACACCTTC.

This clonotype has a handful of counts. The chain carries TRBV30 and TRBJ2-1; D could derive from TRBD1 or TRBD2 (5 bases each). Deletions cut 0 bases from V and 2 bases from J, with 8 bases between. This CDR3 is 14 amino acids long. Germline V CDR1 and CDR2: GTSNPN, SVGIG (reference sequence). The chain's CDR3 is CAWSVGDPYNEQFF. The CDR3 DNA follows: TGTGCCTGGAGTGTGGGGGACCCCTACAATGAGCAGTTCTTC.

This clonotype is deemed medium-sized. The chain employs TRBV20-1 and TRBJ2-1; 7 nucleotides agree with TRBD2. Germline V gives CDR1 DFQATT, CDR2 SNEGSKA (reference sequence). With 7 bases clipped from V and 2 bases from J, the junction kept 11 bases outside the gene matches. CDR3 size: 15 residues. CDR3 loop: CSGTPGGLPYNEQFF. CDR3 DNA sequence: TGCAGTGGAACCCCGGGGGGACTACCCTACAATGAGCAGTTCTTC.

This clonotype occurred many times. The chain recombines TRBV20-1 with TRBJ2-1; maybe TRBD2 (7 bases). This CDR3 contains 15 residues. The V gene lost 0 bases and the J gene lost 2 bases, with 11 bases spanning the gap. CDR1 is DFQATT and CDR2 is SNEGSKA in the germline V gene (reference sequence). The DNA for the CDR3 is TGCAGTGCTAGAGATATGCGGGGGCCCTACAATGAGCAGTTCTTC. Protein sequence: CSARDMRGPYNEQFF.

The table lists this clonotype with many counts. The chain joins TRBV7-2 to TRBJ2-3; possibly TRBD2 for D (7 bases). This CDR3 has 18 amino acids. V gave up 0 bases and J gave up 0 bases, with 16 bases separating them. Germline values: CDR1 SGHTA, CDR2 FQGNSA. CDR3 nucleotides: TGTGCCAGCAGCTTAGCCCTGTTTCGCGGGGGCAGCACAGATACGCAGTATTTT. It is translated as CASSLALFRGGSTDTQYF.

This clonotype was seen at least ten times. The rearrangement joins TRBV12-3 or TRBV12-4 to TRBJ1-2, with D maybe TRBD1 (5 bases). The CDR3 covers 12 residues. Trimming took off 10 bases at V and 6 bases at J, with 15 bases between the two ends. CDR3 DNA sequence: TGTGCCACCTGGCGTAGGGGAAATGGCTACACCTTC. This sequence encodes CATWRRGNGYTF.

Ten or more counts support this clonotype. This rearrangement joins TRBV20-1 to TRBJ2-3; 11 nucleotides align to TRBD2. The CDR3 totals 14 residues. Germline V gene data show CDR1 as DFQATT and CDR2 as SNEGSKA (reference sequence). V trimming: 6 bases; J trimming: 4 bases; junction bases outside the gene matches: 6. The CDR3 DNA reads TGCAGTGCCAGTAGCGGGGGGGACGCAGATACGCAGTATTTT. This encodes CSASSGGDADTQYF.

At least ten counts were recorded for this clonotype. The chain is built from TRBV20-1 and TRBJ2-1; 7 nucleotides align to TRBD2. Germline CDR1 reads DFQATT; CDR2 reads SNEGSKA (reference sequence). This CDR3 has 14 residues. The V and J ends lost 2 bases and 6 bases, in that order; junction bases with no gene match: 7. This CDR3 reads CSARWGGGVNEQFF. The CDR3 coding sequence is TGCAGTGCTAGATGGGGGGGGGGGGTCAATGAGCAGTTCTTC.

The chain couples TRBV20-1 to TRBJ1-1; 7 bases fit TRBD1. The CDR3 has 14 amino acids. CDR1 is DFQATT, CDR2 SNEGSKA, per germline (reference sequence). Losses at the gene ends were 1 base for V and 11 bases for J; bases not matched to a gene: 13. The CDR3 coding sequence is TGCAGTGCTAGAGCTCCGACAGGGTCGGGGAGTGCTTTCTTT. As protein: CSARAPTGSGSAFF.

This clonotype has a count of ten or more. The rearrangement uses TRBV5-6 and TRBJ2-1, with D possibly being TRBD1 (5 bases). Trimming took 4 bases from V and 3 from J, leaving 5 bases between them. The CDR3 length is 12 residues. Germline V gene data show CDR1 as SGHDT and CDR2 as YYEEEE. The CDR3 DNA reads TGTGCCAGCAGCGACAGCTACAATGAGCAGTTCTTC. Encoded protein: CASSDSYNEQFF.

This clonotype was recorded many times. This chain joins TRBV20-1 and TRBJ1-1; possibly TRBD1 for D (6 bases). The CDR3 is 15 residues long. The ends were cut back, 0 bases at V and 3 bases at J, with 14 bases in the middle. The germline V gene has CDR1 DFQATT and CDR2 SNEGSKA (reference sequence). The CDR3 sequence is CSARDTPGGHTEAFF. The CDR3 DNA reads TGCAGTGCTAGAGATACACCTGGGGGGCACACTGAAGCTTTCTTT.